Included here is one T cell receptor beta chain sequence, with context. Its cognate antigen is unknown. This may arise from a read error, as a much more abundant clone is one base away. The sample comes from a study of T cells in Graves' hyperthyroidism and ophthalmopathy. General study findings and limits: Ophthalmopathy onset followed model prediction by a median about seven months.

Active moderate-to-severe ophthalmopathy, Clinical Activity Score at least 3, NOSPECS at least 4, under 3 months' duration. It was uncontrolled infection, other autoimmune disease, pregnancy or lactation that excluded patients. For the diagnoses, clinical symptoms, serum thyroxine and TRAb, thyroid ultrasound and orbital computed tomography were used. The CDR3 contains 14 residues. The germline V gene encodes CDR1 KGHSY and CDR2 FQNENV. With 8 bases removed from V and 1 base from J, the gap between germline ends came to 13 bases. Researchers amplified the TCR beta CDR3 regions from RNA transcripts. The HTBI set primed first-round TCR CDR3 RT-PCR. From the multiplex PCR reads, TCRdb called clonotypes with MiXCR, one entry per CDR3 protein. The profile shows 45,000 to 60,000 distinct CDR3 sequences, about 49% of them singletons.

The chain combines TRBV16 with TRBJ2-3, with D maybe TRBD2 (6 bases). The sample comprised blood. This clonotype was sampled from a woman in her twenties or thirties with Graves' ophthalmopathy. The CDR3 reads CASSPRGRTDTQYF. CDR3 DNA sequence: TGTGCCAGCTCACCGCGGGGACGCACAGATACGCAGTATTTT.